These T cell receptor beta chains were read from a single sample in a study of T cell repertoires in cytomegalovirus infection. These receptors lack a known antigen. TCRdb fed the reads into MiXCR, producing one record per CDR3 protein. Of a few hundred thousand distinct CDR3 sequences in the sample, almost 30% were seen once. The specimen comprised cultured PBMCs, sampled from culture after CMV antigen stimulation. Receptors originate from a human donor in good health (CMV status not recorded). Some clones in this sample may be carry-over from other donors' samples. The CDR3 runs from the conserved cysteine through the conserved F or W. D genes are given only for firm matches. The listing skips clone size in some rows; elsewhere it reads once, few, many or a size class.

D gene	V gene	J gene	clone size	CDR3 DNA	CDR3 protein
NA	TRBV2	TRBJ1-6	NA	TGTGCCAGCAGTGACAGGGCTTGGAATTCACCCCTCCACTTT	CASSDRAWNSPLHF
NA	TRBV28	TRBJ2-7	many	TGTGCCAGCAGGCTCAACGACTACGAGCAGTACTTC	CASRLNDYEQYF
TRBD2	TRBV27	TRBJ2-7	NA	TGTGCCAGCAGTTTAAGCCCCTTCTCTAGCGGGAGTCCCTACGACGAGCAGTACTTC	CASSLSPFSSGSPYDEQYF
TRBD1	TRBV7-8	TRBJ1-2	many	TGTGCCAGCAGCTTAAAAGAGACAGGGGACTATGGCTACACCTTC	CASSLKETGDYGYTF
NA	TRBV4-1	TRBJ2-5	few	TGCGCCAGCAGCGACCACGGGGTAGGGGAGACCCAGTACTTC	CASSDHGVGETQYF
NA	TRBV20-1	TRBJ2-3	few	TGCAGTGCTAGAGCATTCCGAGGCCTTTCTAGCACAGATACGCAGTATTTT	CSARAFRGLSSTDTQYF
TRBD2	TRBV2	TRBJ2-3	NA	TGTGCCAGAGGGAGGGATTCTTCCACAGATACGCAGTATTTT	CARGRDSSTDTQYF
TRBD1	TRBV6-1	TRBJ2-7	NA	TGTGCCAGCAGTGCGGGACAGGTCTACGAGCAGTACTTC	CASSAGQVYEQYF
TRBD2	TRBV9	TRBJ2-5	NA	TGTGCCAGCAGCGTAGGACGGGAGGGCCAAGAGACCCAGTACTTC	CASSVGREGQETQYF
TRBD1	TRBV12-3/TRBV12-4	TRBJ2-7	NA	TGTGCCAGCAGTCCAGACAGGGGAACAAACTACGAGCAGTACTTC	CASSPDRGTNYEQYF
NA	TRBV12-3/TRBV12-4	TRBJ1-1	few	TGTGCCAGCAGTGTACTAAACACTGAAGCTTTCTTT	CASSVLNTEAFF
TRBD1	TRBV10-3	TRBJ1-2	many	TGTGCCATCAGTCCATCGGGACAGGGCCGAGGGGGCTACACCTTC	CAISPSGQGRGGYTF
NA	TRBV19	TRBJ1-2	NA	TGTGCCAGTAGTTGGGCAAGCAACTATGGCTACACCTTC	CASSWASNYGYTF
NA	TRBV10-3	TRBJ1-2	NA	TGTGCCACGGGGCAGGGGAGCTACACCTTC	CATGQGSYTF
NA	TRBV6-6	TRBJ2-4	NA	TGTGCCACCCAGGACAGTCTAGCCAAAAACATTCAGTACTTC	CATQDSLAKNIQYF
NA	TRBV5-6	TRBJ1-5	NA	TGTGCCAGCAGCTTCAAAGGGAGCAATCAGCCCCAGCATTTT	CASSFKGSNQPQHF
TRBD1	TRBV5-5	TRBJ2-3	few	TGTGCCAGCAGCATGCGGGACAGGGGAATCACAGATACGCAGTATTTT	CASSMRDRGITDTQYF
TRBD2	TRBV28	TRBJ2-1	NA	TGTGCCAGCAGTTTGGCCGGGACTAGCGGGATATATGAGCAGTTCTTC	CASSLAGTSGIYEQFF
TRBD2	TRBV18	TRBJ2-7	NA	TGTGCCAGCTCACTAGCGGGGGCGAATTACTACGAGCAGTACTTC	CASSLAGANYYEQYF
TRBD1	TRBV12-5	TRBJ2-3	NA	TGTGCTAGTGGTGACCCGACAGGGGGCGTAGATACGCAGTATTTT	CASGDPTGGVDTQYF
NA	TRBV19	TRBJ1-5	NA	TGTGCCAGTAGCACAAGTTTCGAGGGCCAGCCCCAGCATTTT	CASSTSFEGQPQHF
TRBD1	TRBV7-3	TRBJ2-1	NA	TGTGCCAGCAGCCCCGGACAGGGTAGGCAGTTCTTC	CASSPGQGRQFF
NA	TRBV5-4	TRBJ2-3	NA	TGTGCCAGCAGTTTTGTCGTAGGTTTGTCCACAGATACGCAGTATTTT	CASSFVVGLSTDTQYF
NA	TRBV12-3/TRBV12-4	TRBJ1-2	NA	TGTGCCAGCAGCTTCGGTCTGCGGGGGGCAGGTGGCTACACCTTC	CASSFGLRGAGGYTF
NA	TRBV5-6	TRBJ2-2	few	TGTGCCAGTCAGCTTCTCGTCAGGGACACCGGGGAGCTGTTTTTT	CASQLLVRDTGELFF
TRBD1	TRBV20-1	TRBJ2-1	few	TGCAGCGGACAGGGAGCCTACAATGAGCAGTTCTTC	CSGQGAYNEQFF
TRBD2	TRBV12-3/TRBV12-4	TRBJ2-1	few	TGTGCCAGCAGTCCTAGCGGTACGAGCTCCTACAATGAGCAGTTCTTC	CASSPSGTSSYNEQFF
TRBD1	TRBV15	TRBJ2-1	many	TGTGCCACCAGCAGACGACAGGGGGTGCACAATGAGCAGTTCTTC	CATSRRQGVHNEQFF
TRBD1	TRBV19	TRBJ1-2	few	TGTGCCAGTAGTGTCCCGATGCGGACAGGGGGCTTCTATGGCTACACCTTC	CASSVPMRTGGFYGYTF
NA	TRBV4-1	TRBJ1-1	few	TGCGCCAGCAGCCAAGGGGGCGGAGGGACTGAAGCTTTCTTT	CASSQGGGGTEAFF
TRBD1	TRBV20-1	TRBJ1-5	NA	TGCAGTGCTAGCGCCGACAGGGCGAGCAATCAGCCCCAGCATTTT	CSASADRASNQPQHF
TRBD1	TRBV19	TRBJ2-2	NA	TGTGCCAGTGACAGGGCGAACACCGGGGAGCTGTTTTTT	CASDRANTGELFF
NA	TRBV7-3	TRBJ2-3	many	TGTGCCAGCAGCTTAGGGGGGAGAGATGCAGATACGCAGTATTTT	CASSLGGRDADTQYF
NA	TRBV6-6	TRBJ1-1	NA	TGTGCCAGCAGTTACCCGGGGGGGGCGAACACTGAAGCTTTCTTT	CASSYPGGANTEAFF
TRBD2	TRBV7-2	TRBJ2-3	few	TGTGCCAGCAGCCGCTGGGGGGAAGCGGGAGAGGAAGATACGCAGTATTTT	CASSRWGEAGEEDTQYF
NA	TRBV2	TRBJ2-2	few	TGTGCCAGCAGTGAAAGGGACCTAGACTACACCGGGGAGCTGTTTTTT	CASSERDLDYTGELFF
NA	TRBV7-8	TRBJ2-6	NA	TGTGCCAGCAGCGCGCCAAGAGAGACTGGGGCCAACGTCCTGACTTTC	CASSAPRETGANVLTF
NA	TRBV11-2	TRBJ1-2	NA	TGTGCCAGCAGCAAAGACAGAAACTATGGCTACACCTTC	CASSKDRNYGYTF
NA	TRBV7-9	TRBJ1-1	few	TGTGCCAGCAGCTTAGAGAACGGAGCCACTGAAGCTTTCTTT	CASSLENGATEAFF
NA	TRBV20-1	TRBJ2-1	NA	TGCAGTGCTAGAGACACGGGGGACACCTACAATGAGCAGTTCTTC	CSARDTGDTYNEQFF
NA	TRBV2	TRBJ2-2	few	TGTGCCAGCAGTGAGTCTCGGGGAAACACCGGGGAGCTGTTTTTT	CASSESRGNTGELFF
TRBD1	TRBV5-1	TRBJ1-4	few	TGCGCCAGCAGCTTGGGGGACAGGGACAGTGAAAAACTGTTTTTT	CASSLGDRDSEKLFF
NA	TRBV7-2	TRBJ1-2	NA	TGTGCCAGCAGCCCTCAAGCACAATTAAAGGGGGGCTACACCTTC	CASSPQAQLKGGYTF
NA	TRBV12-3/TRBV12-4	TRBJ1-4	NA	TGTGCCAGCAGACCACGTAGGGGAACTAATGAAAAACTGTTTTTT	CASRPRRGTNEKLFF
NA	TRBV7-8	TRBJ1-5	few	TGTGCCAGCAGCTTAGCTTATGGACGGTCCAATCAGCCCCAGCATTTT	CASSLAYGRSNQPQHF
TRBD2	TRBV5-4	TRBJ2-1	NA	TGTGCCAGCAGCCCCAGGAGGACTAGCGGGGCCTCCTACAATGAGCAGTTCTTC	CASSPRRTSGASYNEQFF
NA	TRBV7-9	TRBJ2-7	few	TGTGCCAGCAGGGCGGGGGCATCCTACGAGCAGTACTTC	CASRAGASYEQYF
TRBD1	TRBV7-2	TRBJ2-7	few	TGTGCCAGCAGCTTAGTCGGCCAGGGGGTGTACGAGCAGTACTTC	CASSLVGQGVYEQYF
NA	TRBV12-5	TRBJ1-5	NA	TGTGCTAGTGGTTCCGCCCTTGGAAGTCAGCCCCAGCATTTT	CASGSALGSQPQHF
TRBD1	TRBV20-1	TRBJ1-2	NA	TGCAGTGCTACGACAGGGGGTGGTGGCTACACCTTC	CSATTGGGGYTF
NA	TRBV6-6	TRBJ1-2	few	TGTGCCAGCAGACCTGGGATAGACAGTTATGGCTACACCTTC	CASRPGIDSYGYTF
NA	TRBV20-1	TRBJ1-2	once	TGCAGTGCTAGAGCTAGGGACTATGGCTACACCTTC	CSARARDYGYTF
TRBD2	TRBV4-2	TRBJ2-3	few	TGTGCCAGCAGCCAAGATCCCGGGAGGGATACGCAGTATTTT	CASSQDPGRDTQYF